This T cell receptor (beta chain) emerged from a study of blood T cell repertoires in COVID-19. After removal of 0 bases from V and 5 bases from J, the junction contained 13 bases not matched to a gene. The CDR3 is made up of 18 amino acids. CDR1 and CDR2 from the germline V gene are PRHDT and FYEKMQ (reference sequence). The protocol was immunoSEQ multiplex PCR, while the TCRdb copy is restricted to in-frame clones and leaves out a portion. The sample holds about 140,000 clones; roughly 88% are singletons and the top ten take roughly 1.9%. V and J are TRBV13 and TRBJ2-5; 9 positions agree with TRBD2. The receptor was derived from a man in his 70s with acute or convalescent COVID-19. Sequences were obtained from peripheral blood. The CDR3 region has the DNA TGTGCCAGCAGCTTAGGCCGTGCGGGCGGGAGGGCCGGCGAGACCCAGTACTTC. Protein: CASSLGRAGGRAGETQYF. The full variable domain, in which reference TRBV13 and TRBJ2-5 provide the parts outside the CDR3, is AAGVIQSPRHLIKEKRETATLKCYPIPRHDTVYWYQQGPGQDPQFLISFYEKMQSDKGSIPDRFSAQQFSDYHSELNMSSLELGDSALYFCASSLGRAGGRAGETQYFGPGTRLLVL.